These 26 T cell receptor beta chains came from one sample sequenced in a study of radiation and T cells in renal cell carcinoma. The table came from immunoSEQ multiplex PCR; TCRdb's copy has only in-frame clones and leaves some out. Among around 75,000 clones listed, 82% were seen once. Time point indicated: blood 2 weeks post-SBRT. The sample's treatment: 15 Gy SBRT to primary tumor, nephrectomy 4 weeks later. The sequencing here drew on blood, taken from a patient whose treatment included radiotherapy and nephrectomy. These receptors all stem from a man aged 55 to 70 with renal cell carcinoma.

J is TRBJ2-5 and V is TRBV10-3; 13 nucleotides line up with TRBD2. The junction had 9 bases not matched to a gene; V was cut back by 4 bases and J by 10 bases. In germline, CDR1 is ENHRY, CDR2 SYGVKD. This CDR3 spans 15 amino acids. DNA for the CDR3: TGTGCCATCAGTGCCGGACTAGCGGGAGAGGGCAACCAGTACTTC. Its translation is CAISAGLAGEGNQYF.

This rearrangement joins TRBV29-1 to TRBJ2-7; TRBD1 matches 7 bases. V lost 5 bases and J lost 3; bases outside the gene matches: 7. Germline values: CDR1 SQVTM, CDR2 ANQGSEA. The CDR3 has 13 amino acids. The CDR3 sequence: CSVTGEFDYEQYF. CDR3 bases: TGCAGCGTTACAGGGGAGTTTGACTACGAGCAGTACTTC.

This clone occurred a few times. The chain has TRBV28 and TRBJ2-1; perhaps TRBD2 as D (6 bases). The V and J ends lost 3 bases and 6 bases respectively, with 6 bases between them. CDR1 is MDHEN and CDR2 is SYDVKM in the germline V gene. The CDR3 totals 12 residues. The CDR3 DNA sequence: TGTGCCAGCAGTTTGGGAGGCAATGAGCAGTTCTTC. Its protein is CASSLGGNEQFF.

This clone has a handful of counts. The V and J genes are TRBV5-1 and TRBJ1-1, with a weak D call TRBD1 (6 bases). The germline V gene has CDR1 SGHRS and CDR2 YFSETQ. The CDR3 covers 14 residues. The germline V and J ends were trimmed by 2 bases and 0 bases, with 8 bases remaining between them. The CDR3 bases are TGCGCCAGCAGCTTCCGGACAGTGAACACTGAAGCTTTCTTT. It codes for CASSFRTVNTEAFF. Full variable domain (remainder filled in from reference TRBV5-1 and TRBJ1-1): KAGVTQTPRYLIKTRGQQVTLSCSPISGHRSVSWYQQTPGQGLQFLFEYFSETQRNKGNFPGRFSGRQFSNSRSEMNVSTLELGDSALYLCASSFRTVNTEAFFGQGTRLTVV.

This clone was seen just once. The J gene is TRBJ2-7, the V gene TRBV27, with TRBD2 matching 7 bases. J lost 3 bases, V lost 5 bases, and 10 bases had no gene match. Germline assignment: CDR1 MNHEY and CDR2 SMNVEV (reference sequence). This CDR3 comprises 15 residues. CDR3 residues: CASSPLRLANYEQYF. The CDR3 DNA is TGTGCCAGCAGTCCTCTCCGACTAGCTAACTACGAGCAGTACTTC.

The rearrangement joins TRBV18 to TRBJ2-7; maybe TRBD2 (5 bases). The CDR3 has 15 amino acids. Germline CDR1 KGHSH, CDR2 LQKENI. The V and J ends lost 1 base and 3 bases respectively, with 13 bases between them. This CDR3 reads CASSPLATTVYEQYF. In DNA, the CDR3 is TGTGCCAGCTCACCACTGGCGACTACCGTCTACGAGCAGTACTTC. Complete variable domain (other parts from reference TRBV18 and TRBJ2-7): NAGVMQNPRHLVRRRGQEARLRCSPMKGHSHVYWYRQLPEEGLKFMVYLQKENIIDESGMPKERFSAEFPKEGPSILRIQQVVRGDSAAYFCASSPLATTVYEQYFGPGTRLTVT.

This rearrangement joins TRBV10-3 to TRBJ2-3, with 9 bases that match TRBD2. Germline loops: CDR1 ENHRY, CDR2 SYGVKD. V shed 11 bases and J 4 bases; nucleotides not matched to a gene: 16. The CDR3 covers 16 residues. In nucleotides, the CDR3 is TGTGCCTCCTCTAGCGGGATTGGGAGCACGGCAGATACGCAGTATTTT. Its translation is CASSSGIGSTADTQYF.

This rearrangement joins TRBV21-1 to TRBJ2-7; the table gives TRBD2 as D, unverified against the DNA. TRBV21-1 is a pseudogene locus. The CDR3 covers 14 residues. CDR3 protein: CAGLIGTTLYEQYF. Here the CDR3 DNA reads TGTGCCGGACTTATAGGGACTACACTCTACGAGCAGTACTTC.

V gene TRBV19 combines with J gene TRBJ1-3; tentatively, D is TRBD1 (5 bases). The CDR3 consists of 16 residues. Germline CDR1 and CDR2: LNHDA and SQIVND (reference sequence). The V gene lost 7 bases and the J gene lost 0 bases, with 16 bases spanning the gap. This CDR3 reads CASIRSGEPSGNTIYF. In DNA, the CDR3 is TGTGCCAGTATCCGCTCGGGGGAGCCCTCTGGAAACACCATATATTTT.

The V and J genes are TRBV5-1 and TRBJ2-4; 7 bases match TRBD1. The V and J ends lost 3 bases and 0 bases, in that order; junction bases with no gene match: 9. Germline loops: CDR1 SGHRS, CDR2 YFSETQ. The CDR3 sequence is 17 residues long. Here the CDR3 reads CASSSGQAPIAKNIQYF. Written as DNA, the CDR3 is TGCGCCAGCAGCTCCGGACAGGCCCCGATAGCCAAAAACATTCAGTACTTC.

The chain is built from TRBV10-3 and TRBJ2-3; D possibly corresponds to TRBD2 (6 bases). The CDR3 covers 13 residues. Germline CDR1 reads ENHRY; CDR2 reads SYGVKD. Trimming removed 4 bases from V and 6 bases from J, with 11 bases in between. The CDR3 sequence is CAISAGGRDTQYF. CDR3 sequence (DNA): TGTGCCATCAGTGCCGGTGGGAGGGATACGCAGTATTTT.

This chain uses TRBV4-2 with TRBJ1-5, with D unresolved. Between the trimmed V and J ends, which lost 1 base and 3 bases, there was a span of 4 bases. This CDR3 comprises 13 residues. From germline, CDR1 is LGHNA and CDR2 YNFKEQ. CDR3: CASSQALNQPQHF. As DNA, the CDR3 is TGTGCCAGCAGCCAAGCACTCAATCAGCCCCAGCATTTT.

The J gene is TRBJ2-3, the V gene TRBV7-9; D unresolved. There are 12 residues in the CDR3. Germline CDR1 and CDR2: SEHNR and FQNEAQ (reference sequence). Trimming took 5 bases from V and 6 from J, leaving 9 bases between them. CDR3 region: CASSLLGDTQYF. The CDR3 coding sequence is TGTGCCAGCAGCCTCCTGGGGGATACGCAGTATTTT. The full variable domain, with the rest looked up from reference TRBV7-9 and TRBJ2-3, is DTGVSQNPRHKITKRGQNVTFRCDPISEHNRLYWYRQTLGQGPEFLTYFQNEAQLEKSRLLSDRFSAERPKGSFSTLEIQRTEQGDSAMYLCASSLLGDTQYFGPGTRLTVL.

V and J are TRBV13 and TRBJ2-7; 8 nucleotides match TRBD2. The length of the CDR3 is 14 residues. J lost 0 bases, V lost 3 bases, and 1 base had no gene match. From germline, CDR1 is PRHDT and CDR2 FYEKMQ (reference sequence). The CDR3 DNA follows: TGTGCCAGCAGCTTCAGCGGGAGCTCCTACGAGCAGTACTTC. Amino acids: CASSFSGSSYEQYF.

The chain is built from TRBV12-5 and TRBJ2-1; D is possibly TRBD1 (5 bases). This CDR3 is 13 amino acids long. Germline-derived CDR1 and CDR2 are LGHNT and FRNRAP. The V gene lost 8 bases and the J gene lost 4 bases, with 12 bases spanning the gap. The CDR3 region is CASQRRQYNEQFF. In DNA, the CDR3 is TGTGCTAGTCAACGGCGACAGTACAATGAGCAGTTCTTC.

This clone has a handful of counts. The chain uses TRBV5-4 and TRBJ1-1, with TRBD1 identical over 7 bases. CDR1 is SGHNT, CDR2 YYREEE, per germline (reference sequence). The CDR3 runs to 15 residues. V gave up 2 bases and J gave up 0 bases; unmatched junction bases: 4. In DNA form, the CDR3 reads TGTGCCAGCAGCTTACCTGGGACAGTGAACACTGAAGCTTTCTTT. It is translated as CASSLPGTVNTEAFF.

This chain joins TRBV6-5 and TRBJ2-5, with TRBD1 as a possible D gene (5 bases). Germline V gives CDR1 MNHEY, CDR2 SVGAGI. Trimming stripped 4 bases from V and 4 bases from J, with 16 bases between. The CDR3 spans 15 residues. CDR3 DNA sequence: TGTGCCAGCAGTTCACTACGGACAAAATCAGAGACCCAGTACTTC. It yields the protein CASSSLRTKSETQYF.

The chain uses TRBV14 and TRBJ2-1, with D uncertain. Trimming shortened V by 3 bases and J by 7 bases, and 13 bases separated the two germline ends. Germline CDR1 SGHDN, CDR2 FVKESK. The CDR3 has 14 amino acids. This CDR3 is CASSHTTSRNEQFF. CDR3 in DNA: TGTGCCAGCAGCCACACCACTTCCAGGAATGAGCAGTTCTTC.

This sequence joins TRBV27 and TRBJ2-4, with a weak D call TRBD2 (6 bases). Germline V gene data show CDR1 as MNHEY and CDR2 as SMNVEV (reference sequence). This CDR3 has 15 residues. V lost 1 base to trimming and J lost 4 bases, with 11 bases between them. The CDR3 coding sequence is TGTGCCAGCAGTTTATGGGGGGAGGCAAAAAACATTCAGTACTTC. It codes for CASSLWGEAKNIQYF.

The chain joins TRBV29-1 to TRBJ2-2, with 8 bases identical to TRBD1. After removal of 4 bases from V and 5 bases from J, the junction contained 3 bases not matched to a gene. The CDR3 covers 13 residues. Looked up from germline, CDR1 is SQVTM and CDR2 is ANQGSEA. CDR3 bases: TGCAGCGTTGCCCAGGGGGCAACCGGGGAGCTGTTTTTT. It yields the protein CSVAQGATGELFF.

This clone was recorded only once. The chain joins TRBV13 to TRBJ2-2; possible D gene TRBD2, 6 bases. Germline V gives CDR1 PRHDT, CDR2 FYEKMQ (reference sequence). CDR3 length equals 14 residues. V dropped 3 bases and J dropped 5 bases, with 10 bases sitting between them. In DNA, the CDR3 is TGTGCCAGCAGCTTGGAGGGCCAGACCGGGGAGCTGTTTTTT. This codes for CASSLEGQTGELFF.

J is TRBJ2-6 and V is TRBV28; 14 nucleotides agree with TRBD2. CDR3 length: 20 residues. Germline CDR1 and CDR2: MDHEN and SYDVKM. With 4 bases clipped from V and 0 bases from J, the junction kept 8 bases outside the gene matches. The CDR3 spells CASSSLTSGRVLSGANVLTF. The CDR3 nucleotides are TGTGCCAGCAGTTCCCTGACTAGCGGGAGGGTTCTCTCTGGGGCCAACGTCCTGACTTTC.

This CDR3 is CASSQGGLAGFSYEQYF. As DNA, the CDR3 is TGTGCCAGCAGCCAAGGGGGACTAGCGGGATTCTCCTACGAGCAGTACTTC. The chain combines TRBV14 with TRBJ2-7; TRBD2 agrees at 13 bases. This CDR3 has 17 amino acids. The trim removed 1 base at V and 0 bases at J, leaving 3 bases unmatched. CDR1 and CDR2 from the germline V gene are SGHDN and FVKESK.

The rearrangement uses TRBV5-1 and TRBJ2-4, with 7 bases that match TRBD1. The germline CDR1 and CDR2 sequences are SGHRS and YFSETQ. Germline trimming cut 3 bases from V and 4 bases from J; bases unmatched to any gene: 7. CDR3 size: 15 residues. This CDR3 is CASSWSGTEKNIQYF. The CDR3 nucleotides are TGCGCCAGCAGCTGGTCCGGGACAGAGAAAAACATTCAGTACTTC.

The chain links TRBV2 to TRBJ2-5; 9 nucleotides agree with TRBD2. Unmatched junction bases numbered 10, after V lost 7 bases and J lost 1 base. The CDR3 runs 16 residues. Germline CDR1 is SNHLY and CDR2 is FYNNEI. The DNA of the CDR3 is TGTGCCAGCACTCTAGCGGGATATACCCTCCAAGAGACCCAGTACTTC. Residues: CASTLAGYTLQETQYF.

This sequence joins TRBV7-9 and TRBJ2-3; 7 bases line up with TRBD1. CDR1 and CDR2 from the germline V gene are SEHNR and FQNEAQ (reference sequence). J was trimmed by 3 bases and V by 5 bases; bases with no gene match: 5. CDR3 length: 14 amino acids. The CDR3 DNA reads as TGTGCCAGCAGCACGGGACAGCCGACAGATACGCAGTATTTT. Translation: CASSTGQPTDTQYF.